A single sample is the source of the 2 T cell receptor beta chains below, sequenced in a study of T cell changes during pregnancy in multiple sclerosis. The table came from immunoSEQ multiplex PCR; TCRdb's copy has only in-frame clones and leaves some out. The repertoire includes about 87,000 clones, roughly 95% of them detected once, and less than 1.5% sits in the top ten. Sequences were derived from peripheral blood, sampled in the third trimester of pregnancy. These receptors originate from a female donor in good health, enrolled as a control in a pregnancy study.

J is TRBJ2-1 and V is TRBV19; the match to TRBD2 covers 7 bases. V dropped 7 bases and J dropped 5; count of bases not matched to a gene: 11. The germline gives CDR1 LNHDA, CDR2 SQIVND (reference sequence). The CDR3 sequence is 15 residues long. CDR3 bases: TGTGCCAGTATATTCAATAGCGGGCCGAACAATGAGCAGTTCTTC. Its translation: CASIFNSGPNNEQFF.

The V gene is TRBV4-1, the J gene TRBJ2-1, with 9 bases matching TRBD2. The CDR3 contains 18 residues. V was clipped by 1 base and J by 2 bases; unmatched bases: 9. Germline V lookup: CDR1 MGHRA, CDR2 YSYEKL. The CDR3 DNA reads TGCGCCAGCAGCCAAGTTGCGGGAGGGGATCCCCCCTACAATGAGCAGTTCTTC. Its translation is CASSQVAGGDPPYNEQFF.